The 6 T cell receptor beta chains given below trace back to one sample, sequenced in a study of blood T cell repertoires in COVID-19. TCRdb keeps only in-frame clones here, not all; method: immunoSEQ multiplex PCR. The sample shows a few hundred thousand clones, 82% of them seen only once. Material for sequencing was peripheral blood. All receptors derive from a woman aged 18-29 years with acute or convalescent COVID-19.

J is TRBJ1-5 and V is TRBV6-5, with D possibly TRBD1 on 5 matching bases. CDR1 is MNHEY, CDR2 SVGAGI, per germline. The CDR3 spans 16 residues. Trimming pared 0 bases from V and 6 bases from J, leaving 15 bases between. CDR3 DNA sequence: TGTGCCAGCAGTTACTCGTCCAGGGTAGGATCTCAGCCCCAGCATTTT. Translation gives CASSYSSRVGSQPQHF.

The chain joins TRBV10-3 to TRBJ1-4; 8 nucleotides align to TRBD1. With V trimmed by 6 bases and J by 5 bases, 5 bases remained unmatched. Per the germline V gene, CDR1 is ENHRY and CDR2 is SYGVKD. The length of the CDR3 is 14 residues. The CDR3 DNA reads TGTGCCATCAGGGAAACAGGGGGGAATGAAAAACTGTTTTTT. As protein: CAIRETGGNEKLFF.

V usage is TRBV5-6 and J usage is TRBJ2-1; a weak D match, TRBD1 (6 bases). The germline gives CDR1 SGHDT, CDR2 YYEEEE. V shed 4 bases and J shed 11 bases, with 10 bases lying between them. CDR3 size: 11 residues. The CDR3 loop reads CASSRQAKQFF. For the CDR3, the DNA is TGTGCCAGCAGCCGACAGGCTAAGCAGTTCTTC.

This chain connects TRBV5-1 to TRBJ2-3, with D hard to call. V gave up 4 bases and J gave up 6 bases, with 15 bases separating them. The CDR3 length is 14 residues. Germline assignment: CDR1 SGHRS and CDR2 YFSETQ. CDR3 in amino acids: CASSPLGPSDTQYF. In nucleotides, the CDR3 is TGCGCCAGCAGCCCCCTGGGCCCGTCGGATACGCAGTATTTT.

The chain is built from TRBV4-1 and TRBJ2-3; 7 bases match TRBD2. Trimming took 0 bases from V and 5 from J; bases not matched to a gene: 8. From germline, CDR1 is MGHRA and CDR2 YSYEKL. This CDR3 is 16 amino acids long. Here the CDR3 reads CASSQDLAGRVDTQYF. For the CDR3, the DNA is TGCGCCAGCAGCCAAGATTTGGCAGGGAGGGTAGATACGCAGTATTTT.

This chain links TRBV9 with TRBJ2-1, with D possibly matching TRBD1 (5 bases). Germline loops: CDR1 SGDLS, CDR2 YYNGEE. The V end lost 2 bases, the J end lost 5 bases, and 14 bases lay between the germline ends. CDR3 size: 15 residues. The DNA for the CDR3 is TGTGCCAGCAGCGTCGGCTGGACATGGAACAATGAGCAGTTCTTC. This gives the protein CASSVGWTWNNEQFF.